The rows below give T cell receptor beta chains drawn from one sample of a study of T cell repertoires in cytomegalovirus infection. TCRdb re-analysed the reads in MiXCR, keeping a single row per CDR3 protein. The table records 250,000 or so distinct CDR3 sequences, 15% to 20% of them present only once. Sequencing input: CD8+ T cells from PBMCs. These receptors were taken from a human donor in good health (CMV status not recorded). Some clones in this sample may be carry-over from other donors' samples. Both conserved end residues are part of each CDR3. D genes are given only for firm matches. Not all rows give a size; the values are once, few, many and, for expanded clones, a class.

D gene	V gene	clone size	J gene	CDR3 protein	CDR3 DNA
.	TRBV7-2	many	TRBJ2-3	CASSLELFRADTQYF	TGTGCCAGCAGCTTAGAGCTCTTTAGAGCAGATACGCAGTATTTT
.	TRBV6-5	few	TRBJ2-7	CASSDASYEQYF	TGTGCCAGCAGCGATGCCTCCTACGAGCAGTACTTC
TRBD1	TRBV7-8	many	TRBJ2-1	CASSLNQGQGYNEQFF	TGTGCCAGCAGCTTAAACCAAGGACAGGGTTACAATGAGCAGTTCTTC
.	TRBV6-5	few	TRBJ2-7	CASSWDQTYEQYF	TGTGCCAGCAGTTGGGACCAAACCTACGAGCAGTACTTC
TRBD2	TRBV5-1	.	TRBJ2-3	CASRLAGGGTDTQYF	TGCGCCAGCCGACTAGCGGGTGGTGGCACAGATACGCAGTATTTT
.	TRBV7-8	many	TRBJ2-3	CASSPPQLGGVPDTQYF	TGTGCCAGCAGCCCCCCCCAACTAGGGGGGGTTCCAGATACGCAGTATTTT
.	TRBV7-2	many	TRBJ2-5	CASSSLGGTQETQYF	TGTGCCAGCAGCTCCTTGGGCGGGACCCAAGAGACCCAGTACTTC
.	TRBV6-2/TRBV6-3	few	TRBJ2-7	CASSYGGIVDEQYF	TGTGCCAGCAGTTACGGAGGGATCGTCGACGAGCAGTACTTC
.	TRBV6-1	.	TRBJ2-5	CASISTQGRTLQETQYF	TGTGCCAGCATAAGTACCCAAGGTCGGACTCTTCAAGAGACCCAGTACTTC
.	TRBV7-9	many	TRBJ1-2	CASSSPGQHYYGYTF	TGTGCCAGCAGCTCACCCGGACAGCATTACTATGGCTACACCTTC
.	TRBV5-6	many	TRBJ2-5	CASSLGGNIKTQYF	TGTGCCAGCAGCTTGGGCGGGAACATCAAGACCCAGTACTTC
.	TRBV20-1	few	TRBJ1-2	CSARDELSGSYGYTF	TGCAGTGCTAGAGATGAGTTGTCAGGAAGCTATGGCTACACCTTC
TRBD1	TRBV6-2/TRBV6-3	many	TRBJ1-1	CAASDRVDTEAFF	TGTGCCGCCTCGGACAGGGTCGACACTGAAGCTTTCTTT
.	TRBV7-9	many	TRBJ2-5	CASSSRQYQETQYF	TGTGCCAGCAGCTCCCGACAGTACCAAGAGACCCAGTACTTC
.	TRBV20-1	.	TRBJ2-2	CSAKDFTRNTGELFF	TGCAGTGCTAAGGACTTTACGAGGAACACCGGGGAGCTGTTTTTT
TRBD2	TRBV4-1	many	TRBJ2-5	CASSRSGGQETQYF	TGCGCCAGCAGCCGGTCGGGGGGGCAAGAGACCCAGTACTTC
.	TRBV6-1	few	TRBJ2-6	CASTFVPTGANVLTF	TGTGCCAGCACCTTCGTTCCCACCGGGGCCAACGTCCTGACTTTC
.	TRBV15	.	TRBJ2-3	CATSHVGSTDTQYF	TGTGCCACCAGCCACGTCGGTAGCACAGATACGCAGTATTTT
.	TRBV6-6	few	TRBJ2-1	CASSLQNADGYNEQFF	TGTGCCAGCAGCCTACAAAATGCGGACGGCTACAATGAGCAGTTCTTC
.	TRBV12-3/TRBV12-4	many	TRBJ1-3	CASSFIGTIYF	TGTGCCAGCAGTTTTATCGGCACCATATATTTT
.	TRBV29-1	.	TRBJ2-2	CSGTAFTGELFF	TGCAGCGGAACAGCTTTCACCGGGGAGCTGTTTTTT
TRBD1	TRBV4-2	few	TRBJ2-3	CASSHRTGLSTDTQYF	TGTGCCAGCAGCCACAGGACAGGGCTGAGCACAGATACGCAGTATTTT
.	TRBV7-9	few	TRBJ2-2	CASPRTDNTGELFF	TGTGCCAGCCCCCGGACCGATAACACCGGGGAGCTGTTTTTT
.	TRBV20-1	.	TRBJ1-3	CSAHLSLNTGDSGNTIYF	TGCAGTGCGCATCTAAGCCTGAATACAGGAGACTCTGGAAACACCATATATTTT
.	TRBV6-6	.	TRBJ2-7	CASSYLGDLSYEQYF	TGTGCCAGCAGTTATTTAGGGGATCTTTCCTACGAGCAGTACTTC